The 18 T cell receptor beta chains below were found in one sample sequenced in a study of regulatory T cells in long-lasting Graves disease. Time point here: newly diagnosed GD, antithyroid drugs for less than 3 months. TCR sequences were obtained from RNA taken from PBMCs. To make TCR beta libraries, researchers used iRepertoire HTBI primers and Arm-PCR of CDR3 regions. TCRdb independently ran MiXCR on the multiplex PCR reads; one entry per CDR3 protein. The repertoire consists of hundreds of thousands of distinct CDR3 sequences, with about 13% occurring once and the leading ten covering roughly a tenth. These data are also associated with another study on T cells in Graves' hyperthyroidism and ophthalmopathy.

The source material was peripheral blood mononuclear cells (PBMCs), sampled at new diagnosis, from a patient treated with antithyroid drugs. These receptors came from a man younger than 45 with Graves disease.

This clonotype was picked up a small number of times. The chain links TRBV15 to TRBJ2-7; 7 bases align to TRBD2. Germline V CDR1 and CDR2: LNHNV, YYDKDF (reference sequence). Unmatched junction bases numbered 8, after V lost 3 bases and J lost 3 bases. This CDR3 has 15 residues. The CDR3 nucleotides are TGTGCCACCAGCAGGAACATCGGGACTAACTACGAGCAGTACTTC. This translates into CATSRNIGTNYEQYF.

This clonotype was detected many times. The chain has TRBV27 and TRBJ2-7; 9 positions match TRBD1. The germline V gene encodes CDR1 MNHEY and CDR2 SMNVEV (reference sequence). The CDR3 runs 15 residues. With 3 bases clipped from V and 4 bases from J, the junction kept 7 bases outside the gene matches. The CDR3, as DNA: TGTGCCAGCAGTTTTCGGGGACAGGGCCATTACGAGCAGTACTTC. Protein sequence: CASSFRGQGHYEQYF.

This clonotype was seen a handful of times. The chain is built from TRBV7-8 and TRBJ2-5; a possible D gene is TRBD2 (5 bases). This CDR3 has 16 residues. Germline V gene lookup returns CDR1 SGHVS and CDR2 FQNEAQ. Trimming removed 5 bases at V and 2 bases at J, with 18 bases between. In DNA form, the CDR3 reads TGTGCCAGCAGCCCAGAACAGAGGGCGGAGCAAGAGACCCAGTACTTC. Encoded protein: CASSPEQRAEQETQYF.

The genes are TRBV6-1 and TRBJ1-3; D uncertain. The CDR3 runs to 15 residues. The germline V gene encodes CDR1 MNHNS and CDR2 SASEGT. V lost 4 bases and J 5 bases, leaving 15 bases between the germline ends. The CDR3 region has the DNA TGTGCCAGCAGTGTTGGCCGGGGTTGGAGAAACACCATATATTTT. Translated: CASSVGRGWRNTIYF.

This clonotype has ten or more counts. This sequence joins TRBV7-2 and TRBJ1-2, with D tentatively TRBD1 (5 bases). In germline, CDR1 is SGHTA, CDR2 FQGNSA. The germline V and J ends were trimmed by 3 bases and 3 bases, with 14 bases remaining between them. This CDR3 contains 15 residues. Here the CDR3 DNA reads TGTGCCAGCAGCTTCTCTCAGACAGTAGACTATGGCTACACCTTC. Its protein is CASSFSQTVDYGYTF.

V usage is TRBV30 and J usage is TRBJ2-5; TRBD1 matches at 7 bases. The ends lost 4 bases at V and 5 bases at J; junction bases unmatched: 7. The CDR3 has 13 amino acids. Per germline, CDR1 GTSNPN and CDR2 SVGIG (reference sequence). The DNA for the CDR3 is TGTGCCTGGACAACAGGGGTGAAGGAGACCCAGTACTTC. It translates to CAWTTGVKETQYF.

At least ten counts were recorded for this clonotype. This CDR3 reads CATSRDRSKIYNEQFF. DNA for the CDR3: TGTGCCACCAGCAGAGATCGGAGTAAGATCTACAATGAGCAGTTCTTC. The rearrangement joins TRBV15 to TRBJ2-1; unclear D gene. V lost 0 bases, J lost 3 bases, and 12 bases lay in between. Germline CDR1 and CDR2: LNHNV and YYDKDF (reference sequence). This CDR3 is 16 amino acids long.

This clonotype was recorded many times. The chain carries TRBV3-1 and TRBJ2-3; the match to TRBD2 covers 16 bases. Trimming cost V 0 bases and J 3 bases; bases outside gene matches: 9. CDR3 length equals 20 residues. CDR1 LGHDT and CDR2 YNNKEL come from the germline V gene (reference sequence). CDR3 DNA: TGTGCCAGCAGCCAAGAGTTCGGGACTAGCGGGAGGGATACGACAGATACGCAGTATTTT. This sequence encodes CASSQEFGTSGRDTTDTQYF.

The table lists this clonotype with many counts. The chain is built from TRBV7-2 and TRBJ1-2; D ambiguous. V lost 1 base and J 4 bases, leaving 1 base between the germline ends. The CDR3 is made up of 11 amino acids. Germline V gene sequence: CDR1 SGHTA, CDR2 FQGNSA. The CDR3 nucleotides are TGTGCCAGCAGCTTAGTCTATGGCTACACCTTC. Protein: CASSLVYGYTF.

This clonotype was picked up many times. The rearrangement links TRBV20-1 to TRBJ1-4, with D possibly matching TRBD1 (6 bases). V dropped 2 bases and J dropped 6 bases, with 22 bases sitting between them. This CDR3 spans 17 amino acids. CDR1 and CDR2 from the germline V gene are DFQATT and SNEGSKA (reference sequence). CDR3 in amino acids: CSARSGQIYLEYEKLFF. The CDR3 DNA sequence: TGCAGTGCTAGAAGCGGACAGATCTACCTGGAGTATGAAAAACTGTTTTTT.

This clonotype was picked up many times. The chain links TRBV27 to TRBJ2-5, with D possibly being TRBD2 (5 bases). This CDR3 region has 15 residues. Germline V CDR1 and CDR2: MNHEY, SMNVEV (reference sequence). The V end was cut by 0 bases, the J end by 4 bases, with 12 bases between. The CDR3, as DNA: TGTGCCAGCAGTTTATCGGAGCGGTCGGGAGAGACCCAGTACTTC. Encoded protein: CASSLSERSGETQYF.

This clonotype was recorded many times. This sequence joins TRBV9 and TRBJ1-1; weak D call: TRBD1 (5 bases). The CDR3 contains 15 residues. CDR1 is SGDLS and CDR2 is YYNGEE in the germline V gene. Trimming pared 0 bases from V and 5 bases from J, leaving 14 bases between. Written as DNA, the CDR3 is TGTGCCAGCAGCGTAGAGTCTCGGGGGGGGACTGAAGCTTTCTTT. Translated: CASSVESRGGTEAFF. Full variable domain (outside the CDR3, taken from reference TRBV9 and TRBJ1-1): DSGVTQTPKHLITATGQRVTLRCSPRSGDLSVYWYQQSLDQGLQFLIQYYNGEERAKGNILERFSAQQFPDLHSELNLSSLELGDSALYFCASSVESRGGTEAFFGQGTRLTVV.

Notes on this clonotype: Possible read error: a much larger clone is one base away. The chain employs TRBV3-1 and TRBJ2-7; the D is unclear. The CDR3 length is 13 residues. Per germline, CDR1 LGHDT and CDR2 YNNKEL (reference sequence). The CDR3 here is CASSLGWQGEQHF. The CDR3 DNA is TGTGCCAGCAGCCTGGGCTGGCAAGGCGAGCAGCACTTC.

Ten or more counts support this clonotype. The DNA for the CDR3 is TGTGCCAGCAGCCGCCAGGGGGCGCCTTTAGAGACCCAGTACTTC. Translating it yields CASSRQGAPLETQYF. This chain joins TRBV7-9 and TRBJ2-5, with 8 bases matching TRBD1. Germline values: CDR1 SEHNR, CDR2 FQNEAQ (reference sequence). The CDR3 loop spans 15 amino acids. V shed 5 bases and J 4 bases; nucleotides not matched to a gene: 9.

The rearrangement joins TRBV18 to TRBJ1-5; 12 positions match TRBD1. CDR1 and CDR2 (germline): KGHSH, LQKENI. V trimming: 4 bases; J trimming: 6 bases; junction bases outside the gene matches: 7. The CDR3 loop spans 16 amino acids. CDR3 sequence (DNA): TGTGCCAGCTCACGGGGACAGGGGGCCGGAGTTCAGCCCCAGCATTTT. It encodes CASSRGQGAGVQPQHF.

This clonotype has ten or more counts. V gene TRBV29-1 combines with J gene TRBJ2-6; no clear D. V lost 3 bases, J lost 4 bases, and 7 bases lay in between. Germline V gene sequence: CDR1 SQVTM, CDR2 ANQGSEA. This CDR3 has 13 amino acids. For the CDR3, the DNA is TGCAGCGTTGATGGACCAGGGGCCAACGTCCTGACTTTC. It specifies CSVDGPGANVLTF.

This chain connects TRBV27 to TRBJ2-7, with TRBD2 matching 10 bases. V lost 3 bases, J lost 2 bases, and 4 bases stayed unmatched. This CDR3 spans 15 amino acids. Germline V gene lookup returns CDR1 MNHEY and CDR2 SMNVEV (reference sequence). CDR3 amino acids: CASSLEGLATYEQYF. As DNA, the CDR3 is TGTGCCAGCAGTTTGGAGGGACTAGCGACCTACGAGCAGTACTTC.

The gene calls are TRBV18 and TRBJ2-7, with D hard to call. The CDR3 runs 12 residues. V lost 6 bases and J 3 bases, leaving 9 bases between the germline ends. Germline V lookup: CDR1 KGHSH, CDR2 LQKENI. The CDR3 region is CASSNLIYEQYF. CDR3 sequence (DNA): TGTGCCAGCTCCAACTTAATCTACGAGCAGTACTTC.